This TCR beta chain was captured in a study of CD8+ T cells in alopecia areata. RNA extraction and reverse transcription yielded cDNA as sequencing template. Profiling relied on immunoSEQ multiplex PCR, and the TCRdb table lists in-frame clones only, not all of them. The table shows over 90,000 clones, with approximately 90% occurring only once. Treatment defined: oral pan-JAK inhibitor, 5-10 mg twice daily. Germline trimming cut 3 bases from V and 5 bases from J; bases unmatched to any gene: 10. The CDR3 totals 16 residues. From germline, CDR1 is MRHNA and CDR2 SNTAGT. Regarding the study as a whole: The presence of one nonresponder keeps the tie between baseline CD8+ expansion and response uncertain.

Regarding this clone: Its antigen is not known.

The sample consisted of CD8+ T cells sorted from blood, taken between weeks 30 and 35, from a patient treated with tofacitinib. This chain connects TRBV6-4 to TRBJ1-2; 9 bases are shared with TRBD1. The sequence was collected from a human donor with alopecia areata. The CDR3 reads CASSETIQGASYGYTF. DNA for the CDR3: TGTGCCAGCAGTGAGACAATACAGGGGGCGTCTTATGGCTACACCTTC.